The 32 T cell receptor beta chains reported below all come from one sample, sequenced in a study of blood T cell repertoires in COVID-19. Clones were read by immunoSEQ multiplex PCR, and TCRdb kept only the in-frame ones, dropping some. The table shows approximately 180,000 clones, with 88% occurring only once. The sequencing input was peripheral blood. These receptors all stem from a man between 35 and 55 years old with active or convalescent COVID-19.

V and J are TRBV5-1 and TRBJ2-5; no clear D gene. The CDR3 runs 13 residues. CDR1 SGHRS and CDR2 YFSETQ come from the germline V gene. V was cut by 3 bases and J by 1 base, with 7 bases left in between. The CDR3 DNA reads TGCGCCAGCAGCTCACTCTCCCAAGAGACCCAGTACTTC. Encoded protein: CASSSLSQETQYF.

The count of this clone is one. V usage is TRBV15 and J usage is TRBJ1-4, with TRBD1 matching 8 bases. With 3 bases clipped from V and 5 bases from J, the junction kept 11 bases outside the gene matches. CDR1 and CDR2 from the germline V gene are LNHNV and YYDKDF (reference sequence). This CDR3 comprises 17 residues. The DNA of the CDR3 is TGTGCCACCAGCAGTGAAGGACGACAGGGGCGGAATGAAAAACTGTTTTTT. Its translation: CATSSEGRQGRNEKLFF.

The V gene is TRBV19, the J gene TRBJ1-5, with TRBD1 as a possible D gene (5 bases). Germline lookup yields CDR1 LNHDA and CDR2 SQIVND (reference sequence). The CDR3 spans 15 residues. Between the trimmed V and J ends, which lost 2 bases and 4 bases, there was a span of 12 bases. CDR3 sequence (DNA): TGTGCCAGTAGTATAAGTAATAAGGGGAATCAGCCCCAGCATTTT. Its protein is CASSISNKGNQPQHF.

V and J are TRBV5-6 and TRBJ1-2, with 7 bases aligning to TRBD1. The length of the CDR3 is 16 residues. Unmatched junction bases numbered 11, after V lost 4 bases and J lost 2 bases. Per germline, CDR1 SGHDT and CDR2 YYEEEE. The CDR3 protein is CASSPLGEGANYGYTF. Written as DNA, the CDR3 is TGTGCCAGCAGCCCATTAGGAGAGGGGGCCAACTATGGCTACACCTTC.

The chain has TRBV6-5 and TRBJ1-1, with 7 bases aligning to TRBD1. With 2 bases clipped from V and 0 bases from J, the junction kept 0 bases outside the gene matches. This CDR3 region has 14 residues. Germline CDR1 is MNHEY and CDR2 is SVGAGI. This CDR3 reads CASSYGTVNTEAFF. DNA for the CDR3: TGTGCCAGCAGTTACGGGACAGTGAACACTGAAGCTTTCTTT.

This clone was recorded once. This chain uses TRBV5-4 with TRBJ1-2; 9 positions match TRBD1. Germline CDR1 and CDR2: SGHNT and YYREEE (reference sequence). The CDR3 runs 15 residues. The V and J ends lost 3 bases and 2 bases, in that order; junction bases with no gene match: 5. The CDR3 nucleotides read TGTGCCAGCAGCTCACAGGACAGGGGCAACTATGGCTACACCTTC. Protein product: CASSSQDRGNYGYTF.

This clone has just a few counts. The chain couples TRBV9 to TRBJ1-1; 9 nucleotides line up with TRBD1. This CDR3 spans 16 amino acids. V lost 5 bases and J lost 7; bases outside the gene matches: 15. From germline, CDR1 is SGDLS and CDR2 YYNGEE. The CDR3 DNA reads TGTGCCAGCAGTCAAATCCTCCCACAGGGGGCGGGTGAAGCTTTCTTT. Its protein product is CASSQILPQGAGEAFF. The full variable domain, its missing parts supplied by reference TRBV9 and TRBJ1-1, is DSGVTQTPKHLITATGQRVTLRCSPRSGDLSVYWYQQSLDQGLQFLIQYYNGEERAKGNILERFSAQQFPDLHSELNLSSLELGDSALYFCASSQILPQGAGEAFFGQGTRLTVV.

J is TRBJ1-2 and V is TRBV19; 7 bases map to TRBD1. The CDR3 totals 15 residues. V was pared by 6 bases and J by 2 bases, with 9 bases of the junction left unmatched. CDR1 and CDR2 from the germline V gene are LNHDA and SQIVND (reference sequence). The DNA for the CDR3 is TGTGCCAGTAGCCGTACACAGGGGAGCAACTATGGCTACACCTTC. This codes for CASSRTQGSNYGYTF.

This clone was observed once. This chain connects TRBV28 to TRBJ2-7, with TRBD1 identical over 8 bases. Germline trimming cut 5 bases from V and 2 bases from J; bases unmatched to any gene: 11. CDR1 is MDHEN, CDR2 SYDVKM, per germline. This CDR3 has 16 amino acids. The CDR3: CASSPVRDRLTYEQYF. CDR3 nucleotides: TGTGCCAGCAGTCCCGTCCGGGACAGGCTTACCTACGAGCAGTACTTC.

The rearrangement joins TRBV13 to TRBJ2-7; the D gene is possibly TRBD1 (6 bases). There are 18 residues in the CDR3. Trimming stripped 1 base from V and 3 bases from J, with 22 bases between. Germline CDR1 PRHDT, CDR2 FYEKMQ (reference sequence). The CDR3 region has the DNA TGTGCCAGCAGCTTAGATTCTTATGAGGACAGTTCTTACTACGAGCAGTACTTC. Its protein product is CASSLDSYEDSSYYEQYF.

CDR3 sequence (DNA): TGTGCCACCAGCGCCAAACAGGGGCACTCTGGAAACACCATATATTTT. It is translated as CATSAKQGHSGNTIYF. The genes are TRBV15 and TRBJ1-3, with TRBD1 identical over 7 bases. There are 16 residues in the CDR3. J was trimmed by 0 bases and V by 5 bases; bases with no gene match: 7. Looked up from germline, CDR1 is LNHNV and CDR2 is YYDKDF (reference sequence). Together with reference TRBV15 and TRBJ1-3, the CDR3 gives the full variable domain: DAMVIQNPRYQVTQFGKPVTLSCSQTLNHNVMYWYQQKSSQAPKLLFHYYDKDFNNEADTPDNFQSRRPNTSFCFLDIRSPGLGDTAMYLCATSAKQGHSGNTIYFGEGSWLTVV.

V and J are TRBV27 and TRBJ1-1; D gene uncertain. The germline gives CDR1 MNHEY, CDR2 SMNVEV (reference sequence). CDR3 length: 12 amino acids. Trimming cost V 4 bases and J 1 base, with 4 bases left between them. The DNA of the CDR3 is TGTGCCAGCAGTTCGGGGAACACTGAAGCTTTCTTT. Amino acid sequence: CASSSGNTEAFF.

The chain combines TRBV19 with TRBJ1-2; D not resolved. The CDR3 loop spans 15 amino acids. V was clipped by 2 bases and J by 4 bases, with 14 bases between them. CDR1 and CDR2 from the germline V gene are LNHDA and SQIVND (reference sequence). The CDR3 coding sequence is TGTGCCAGTAGTATACAAAATGGGAGGGCCTATGGCTACACCTTC. It codes for CASSIQNGRAYGYTF.

About this clone itself: One junction end does not reproduce the germline sequence, and a read error may be involved. The V and J genes are TRBV6-1 and TRBJ1-1; D not certain. Germline lookup yields CDR1 MNHNS and CDR2 SASEGT. This CDR3 region has 16 residues. This chain's CDR3 is CASSQAKPGVLGEAFF. CDR3 nucleotides: TGTGCCAGCAGTCAAGCCAAGCCGGGTGTTCTTGGTGAAGCTTTCTTT.

CDR3 DNA sequence: TGTCCCCGTCGGGGGGCACAGGGGGGCAATCAGCCCCAGCATTTT. Its protein product is CPRRGAQGGNQPQHF. V gene TRBV19 combines with J gene TRBJ1-5; 8 nucleotides match TRBD1. Germline V gene sequence: CDR1 LNHDA, CDR2 SQIVND (reference sequence). CDR3 length: 15 amino acids.

V gene TRBV25-1 combines with J gene TRBJ2-3, with 8 bases lining up with TRBD2. The CDR3 runs 16 residues. In germline, CDR1 is MGHDK, CDR2 SYGVNS. With 5 bases clipped from V and 4 bases from J, the junction kept 11 bases outside the gene matches. The DNA of the CDR3 is TGTGCCAGCAGTCTTGCTGGACTAGCTGGGGCAGATACGCAGTATTTT. Residues: CASSLAGLAGADTQYF.

The V call is TRBV27, the J call TRBJ2-1; a weak D match, TRBD2 (6 bases). The CDR3 has 14 amino acids. V dropped 8 bases and J dropped 0 bases, with 11 bases sitting between them. Looked up from germline, CDR1 is MNHEY and CDR2 is SMNVEV (reference sequence). This chain's CDR3 is CASWRENSYNEQFF. DNA of the CDR3: TGTGCCAGCTGGCGGGAAAACTCCTACAATGAGCAGTTCTTC.

V gene TRBV4-3 combines with J gene TRBJ1-1, with D possibly TRBD1 on 6 matching bases. This CDR3 spans 15 amino acids. V lost 0 bases to trimming and J lost 4 bases, with 12 bases between them. The germline V gene has CDR1 LGHNA and CDR2 YSLEER. CDR3 residues: CASSQDGEGGTEAFF. The CDR3 DNA follows: TGCGCCAGCAGCCAAGATGGGGAAGGGGGCACTGAAGCTTTCTTT.

This chain connects TRBV5-4 to TRBJ1-1; D unresolved. With 5 bases removed from V and 0 bases from J, the gap between germline ends came to 8 bases. The germline V gene encodes CDR1 SGHNT and CDR2 YYREEE (reference sequence). The CDR3 sequence is 13 residues long. The DNA of the CDR3 is TGTGCCAGCAGAAGACGGGTGAACACTGAAGCTTTCTTT. This gives the protein CASRRRVNTEAFF.

The V call is TRBV5-1, the J call TRBJ2-5; weak D call: TRBD1 (6 bases). V was pared by 4 bases and J by 5 bases, with 18 bases between. This CDR3 has 15 residues. From germline, CDR1 is SGHRS and CDR2 YFSETQ. DNA of the CDR3: TGCGCCAGCAGCGACGAGACAGGAGCAACGGAGACCCAGTACTTC. This gives the protein CASSDETGATETQYF.

The rearrangement joins TRBV11-2 to TRBJ1-2; maybe TRBD1 (5 bases). Per the germline V gene, CDR1 is SGHAT and CDR2 is FQNNGV. This CDR3 contains 13 residues. Trimming pared 0 bases from V and 6 bases from J, leaving 8 bases between. CDR3 loop: CASSLDRVDGYTF. The CDR3 nucleotides read TGTGCCAGCAGCTTAGACAGGGTTGATGGCTACACCTTC.

The chain carries TRBV3-1 (or the pseudogene TRBV3-2) and TRBJ1-3; the D is unclear. CDR3 length equals 15 residues. The V end was cut by 1 base, the J end by 0 bases, with 7 bases between. Looked up from germline, CDR1 is LGHDT and CDR2 is YNNKEL (reference sequence). The CDR3 nucleotides are TGTGCCAGCAGCCAAGCCTTTCCCTCTGGAAACACCATATATTTT. Translation: CASSQAFPSGNTIYF.

This clone was detected once. The chain uses TRBV29-1 and TRBJ2-5, with D possibly TRBD2 on 6 matching bases. Germline V gives CDR1 SQVTM, CDR2 ANQGSEA. There are 13 residues in the CDR3. Trimming took 3 bases from V and 5 from J, leaving 13 bases between them. CDR3 in amino acids: CSVDDGGLETQYF. The CDR3 DNA sequence: TGCAGCGTTGATGACGGGGGTTTGGAGACCCAGTACTTC.

The J gene is TRBJ2-5, the V gene TRBV13, with 7 bases matching TRBD2. Losses at the gene ends were 4 bases for V and 2 bases for J; bases not matched to a gene: 4. This CDR3 region has 14 residues. The V gene's germline CDR1 is PRHDT and CDR2 FYEKMQ (reference sequence). Written as DNA, the CDR3 is TGTGCCAGCAGCTCCGGGGGGTCTCAAGAGACCCAGTACTTC. Translation: CASSSGGSQETQYF.

This chain connects TRBV2 to TRBJ2-7, with TRBD1 identical over 10 bases. Looked up from germline, CDR1 is SNHLY and CDR2 is FYNNEI. With V trimmed by 7 bases and J by 2 bases, 2 bases remained unmatched. The CDR3 spans 13 residues. CDR3 region: CASKGTGAYEQYF. In nucleotides, the CDR3 is TGTGCCAGCAAAGGGACAGGGGCCTACGAGCAGTACTTC.

The genes are TRBV5-6 and TRBJ2-5; the match to TRBD1 covers 12 bases. The CDR3 runs to 16 residues. V was pared by 4 bases and J by 5 bases, with 9 bases of the junction left unmatched. CDR1 is SGHDT, CDR2 YYEEEE, per germline. CDR3 in DNA: TGTGCCAGCAGCGGGGAGGGACAGGGGGCGAGGGAGACCCAGTACTTC. It yields the protein CASSGEGQGARETQYF.

The chain recombines TRBV5-1 with TRBJ2-1; D might be TRBD2 (5 bases). Looked up from germline, CDR1 is SGHRS and CDR2 is YFSETQ. V gave up 2 bases and J gave up 0 bases, with 9 bases separating them. This CDR3 region has 15 residues. This CDR3 reads CASSFEGLSYNEQFF. CDR3 in DNA: TGCGCCAGCAGCTTTGAGGGCCTCTCCTACAATGAGCAGTTCTTC.

This clone was seen a single time. This sequence joins TRBV9 and TRBJ1-2; D unresolved. From germline, CDR1 is SGDLS and CDR2 YYNGEE. The CDR3 runs to 12 residues. V was clipped by 1 base and J by 4 bases, with 5 bases between them. The CDR3 is CASSVNSYGYTF. Written as DNA, the CDR3 is TGTGCCAGCAGCGTAAACAGCTATGGCTACACCTTC.

The chain employs TRBV3-1 (or the pseudogene TRBV3-2) and TRBJ1-1; D is perhaps TRBD1 (6 bases). The germline gives CDR1 LGHDT, CDR2 YNNKEL (reference sequence). This CDR3 is built from 18 residues. Trimming cost V 4 bases and J 1 base, with 22 bases left between them. CDR3 sequence (DNA): TGTGCCAGCAGCCGAAGCCGGGGATTAACAGGGTCGAACACTGAAGCTTTCTTT. This translates into CASSRSRGLTGSNTEAFF.

The rearrangement joins TRBV12-5 to TRBJ2-1; 10 bases are a match to TRBD2. CDR1 LGHNT and CDR2 FRNRAP come from the germline V gene. V lost 6 bases, J lost 4 bases, and 9 bases stayed unmatched. CDR3 size: 16 residues. CDR3 bases: TGTGCTAGTGGCCTTTTAGCGGGAGGTCTTTACAATGAGCAGTTCTTC. This codes for CASGLLAGGLYNEQFF.

The V call is TRBV30, the J call TRBJ1-1, with D perhaps matching TRBD1 (5 bases). This CDR3 has 13 amino acids. With 4 bases removed from V and 3 bases from J, the gap between germline ends came to 12 bases. Germline values: CDR1 GTSNPN, CDR2 SVGIG (reference sequence). CDR3: CAWTPRGDTEAFF. CDR3 nucleotide sequence: TGTGCCTGGACACCACGGGGGGACACTGAAGCTTTCTTT.

The rearrangement joins TRBV7-3 to TRBJ2-1, with TRBD2 matching 13 bases. The trim removed 6 bases at V and 2 bases at J, leaving 7 bases unmatched. This CDR3 has 17 residues. Germline V gene sequence: CDR1 SGHTA, CDR2 FQGTGA. CDR3 bases: TGTGCCAGCAGGGATTCGGGACTAGCGGGGACCTACAATGAGCAGTTCTTC. Translated, it gives CASRDSGLAGTYNEQFF.